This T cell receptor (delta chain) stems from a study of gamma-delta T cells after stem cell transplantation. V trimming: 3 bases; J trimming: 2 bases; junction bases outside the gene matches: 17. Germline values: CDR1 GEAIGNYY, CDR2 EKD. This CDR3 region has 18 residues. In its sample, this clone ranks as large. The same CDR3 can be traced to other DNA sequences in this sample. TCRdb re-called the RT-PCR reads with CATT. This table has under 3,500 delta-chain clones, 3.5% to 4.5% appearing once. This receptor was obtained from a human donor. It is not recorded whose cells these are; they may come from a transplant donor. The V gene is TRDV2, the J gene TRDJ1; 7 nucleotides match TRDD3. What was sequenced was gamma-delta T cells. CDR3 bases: TGTGCCTGTGACCCGGTTTCAGACAGGGATACTCGGACCGATAAACTCATCTTT. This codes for CACDPVSDRDTRTDKLIF.